Included here is one T cell receptor beta chain sequence, with context. Its specificity is not known. This entry comes from a study of T cells expressing NK-cell markers. Study-level background: The TCR beta repertoires originated in sorted CD3+CD56+NKG2C+, CD3+CD56+NKG2C- and CD3+CD56-NKG2C+ T cells.

The CDR3 contains 19 residues. Germline V CDR1 and CDR2: SGHAT, FQNNGV. From the 5' RACE reads, TCRdb lists one entry per CDR3 protein and no DNA. This sample's clone table lists some 280,000 distinct CDR3 sequences. Overall study results and limits: It is unclear if expanded NKG2C-expressing clones target HCMV antigens. The study found dominant NKG2C+ clonotypes at about 1.0-8% of CD8+ T cells in five or six donors. Also leading the CD3+CD56-NKG2C+ fraction in a few donors were these clonotypes.

Sequenced input: blood T cells: a sorted CD56 or NKG2C T cell subset, CD4+ or CD8+ T cells, or bulk PBMC T cells (not recorded which). The V gene is TRBV11-2, the J gene TRBJ2-1; TCRdb's assignment of TRBD2 cannot be checked, as there is no DNA. The TCR comes from a man aged 18-30 years in good health. The chain's CDR3 is CASSAIGTSGRIPYNEQFF.